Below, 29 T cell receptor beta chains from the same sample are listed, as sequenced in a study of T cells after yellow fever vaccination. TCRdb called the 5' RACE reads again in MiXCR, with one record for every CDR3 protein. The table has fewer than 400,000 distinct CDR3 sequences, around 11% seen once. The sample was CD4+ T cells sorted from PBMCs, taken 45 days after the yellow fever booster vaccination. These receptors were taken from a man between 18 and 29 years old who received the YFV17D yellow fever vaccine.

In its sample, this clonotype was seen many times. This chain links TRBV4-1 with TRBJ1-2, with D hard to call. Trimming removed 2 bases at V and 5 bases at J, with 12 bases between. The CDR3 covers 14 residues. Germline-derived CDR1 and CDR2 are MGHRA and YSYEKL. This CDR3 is CASSQIVEAYGYTF. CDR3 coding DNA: TGCGCCAGCAGCCAAATTGTGGAGGCATATGGCTACACCTTC.

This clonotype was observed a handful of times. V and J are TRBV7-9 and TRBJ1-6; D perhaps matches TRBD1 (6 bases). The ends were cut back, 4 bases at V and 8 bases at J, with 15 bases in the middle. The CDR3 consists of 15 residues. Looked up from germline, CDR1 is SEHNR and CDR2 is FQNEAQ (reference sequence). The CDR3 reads CASSSSGTPDSPLHF. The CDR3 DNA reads TGTGCCAGCAGCTCTAGTGGGACACCCGATTCACCCCTCCACTTT.

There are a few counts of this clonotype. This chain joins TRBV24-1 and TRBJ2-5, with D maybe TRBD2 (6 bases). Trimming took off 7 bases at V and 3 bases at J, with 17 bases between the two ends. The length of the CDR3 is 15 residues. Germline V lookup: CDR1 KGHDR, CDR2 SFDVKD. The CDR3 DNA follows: TGTGCCACCAGCCCGGGAGTCCCCTTCAAAGAGACCCAGTACTTC. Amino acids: CATSPGVPFKETQYF.

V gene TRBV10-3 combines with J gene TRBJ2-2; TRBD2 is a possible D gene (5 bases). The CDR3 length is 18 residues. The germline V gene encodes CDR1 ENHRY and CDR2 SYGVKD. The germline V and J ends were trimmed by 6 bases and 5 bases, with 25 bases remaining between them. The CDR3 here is CAIRPWVGERLLTGELFF. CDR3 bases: TGTGCCATCAGACCCTGGGTCGGAGAGCGGCTCCTGACCGGGGAGCTGTTTTTT.

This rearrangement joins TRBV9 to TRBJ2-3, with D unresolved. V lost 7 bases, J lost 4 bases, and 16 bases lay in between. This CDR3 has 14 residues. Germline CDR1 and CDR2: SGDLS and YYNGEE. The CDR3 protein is CASCEYPQADTQYF. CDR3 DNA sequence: TGTGCCAGCTGCGAATACCCTCAAGCAGATACGCAGTATTTT. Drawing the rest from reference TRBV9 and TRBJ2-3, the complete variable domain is DSGVTQTPKHLITATGQRVTLRCSPRSGDLSVYWYQQSLDQGLQFLIQYYNGEERAKGNILERFSAQQFPDLHSELNLSSLELGDSALYFCASCEYPQADTQYFGPGTRLTVL.

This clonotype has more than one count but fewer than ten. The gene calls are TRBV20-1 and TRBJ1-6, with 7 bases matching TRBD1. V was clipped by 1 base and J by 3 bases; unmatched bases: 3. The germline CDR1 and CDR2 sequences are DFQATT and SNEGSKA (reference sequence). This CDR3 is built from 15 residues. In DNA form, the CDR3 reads TGCAGTGCTAGAGGGGACAGCCTCTATAATTCACCCCTCCACTTT. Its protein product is CSARGDSLYNSPLHF.

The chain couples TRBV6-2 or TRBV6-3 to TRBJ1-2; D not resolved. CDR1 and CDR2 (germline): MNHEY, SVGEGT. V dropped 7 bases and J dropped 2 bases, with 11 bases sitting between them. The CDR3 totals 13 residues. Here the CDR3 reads CASNQDGNYGYTF. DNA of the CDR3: TGTGCCAGCAACCAGGACGGAAACTATGGCTACACCTTC.

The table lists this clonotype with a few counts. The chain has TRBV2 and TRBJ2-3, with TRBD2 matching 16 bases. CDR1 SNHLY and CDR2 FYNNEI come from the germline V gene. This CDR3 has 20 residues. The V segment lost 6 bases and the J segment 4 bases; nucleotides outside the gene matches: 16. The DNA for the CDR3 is TGTGCCAGCAGCTACAAAAATGGGACTAGCGGGGGGGCCGGGCCAGATACGCAGTATTTT. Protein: CASSYKNGTSGGAGPDTQYF.

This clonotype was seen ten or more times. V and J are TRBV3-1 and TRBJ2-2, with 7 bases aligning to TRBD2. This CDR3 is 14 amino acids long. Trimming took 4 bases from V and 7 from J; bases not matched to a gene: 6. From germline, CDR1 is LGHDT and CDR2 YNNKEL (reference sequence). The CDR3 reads CASSPGLVGGELFF. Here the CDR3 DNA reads TGTGCCAGCAGCCCCGGACTAGTAGGCGGGGAGCTGTTTTTT. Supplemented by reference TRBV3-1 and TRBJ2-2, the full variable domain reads DTAVSQTPKYLVTQMGNDKSIKCEQNLGHDTMYWYKQDSKKFLKIMFSYNNKELIINETVPNRFSPKSPDKAHLNLHINSLELGDSAVYFCASSPGLVGGELFFGEGSRLTVL.

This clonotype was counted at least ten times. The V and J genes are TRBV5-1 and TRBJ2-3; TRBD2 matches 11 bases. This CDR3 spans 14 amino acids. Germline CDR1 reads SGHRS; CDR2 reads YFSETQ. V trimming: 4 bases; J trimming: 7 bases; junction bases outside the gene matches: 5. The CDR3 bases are TGCGCCAGCAGCGTTGGGACTAGCGGAAATACGCAGTATTTT. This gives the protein CASSVGTSGNTQYF.

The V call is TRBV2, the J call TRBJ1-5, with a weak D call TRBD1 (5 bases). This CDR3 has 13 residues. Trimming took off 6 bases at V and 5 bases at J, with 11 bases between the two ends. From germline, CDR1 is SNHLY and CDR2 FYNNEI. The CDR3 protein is CASSAGLDQPQHF. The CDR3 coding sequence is TGTGCCAGCAGCGCGGGACTCGATCAGCCCCAGCATTTT.

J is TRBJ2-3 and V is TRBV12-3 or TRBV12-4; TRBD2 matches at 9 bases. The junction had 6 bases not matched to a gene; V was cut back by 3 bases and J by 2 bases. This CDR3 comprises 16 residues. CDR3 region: CASSFGRGGVTDTQYF. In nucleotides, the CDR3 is TGTGCCAGCAGTTTTGGGCGGGGGGGCGTCACAGATACGCAGTATTTT.

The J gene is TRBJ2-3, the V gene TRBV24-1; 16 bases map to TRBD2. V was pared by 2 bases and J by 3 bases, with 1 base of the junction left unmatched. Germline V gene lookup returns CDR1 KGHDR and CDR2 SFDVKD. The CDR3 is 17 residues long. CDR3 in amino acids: CATSDSGLAGGTDTQYF. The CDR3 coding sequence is TGTGCCACCAGTGATTCGGGACTAGCGGGGGGGACAGATACGCAGTATTTT.

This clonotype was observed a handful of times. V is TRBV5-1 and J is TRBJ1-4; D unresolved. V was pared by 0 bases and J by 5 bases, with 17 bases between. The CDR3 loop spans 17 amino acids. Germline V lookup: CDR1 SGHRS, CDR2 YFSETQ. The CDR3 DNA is TGCGCCAGCAGCTTGGAAGGGTCCAGCGTTTTGAATGAAAAACTGTTTTTT. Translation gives CASSLEGSSVLNEKLFF.

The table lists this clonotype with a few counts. CDR3 nucleotides: TGTGCCAGCAGCCAGAACGGAGTAAACACTGAAGCTTTCTTT. It codes for CASSQNGVNTEAFF. The gene calls are TRBV3-1 and TRBJ1-1; D remains unclear. This CDR3 contains 14 residues. With 3 bases removed from V and 2 bases from J, the gap between germline ends came to 10 bases. The germline gives CDR1 LGHDT, CDR2 YNNKEL (reference sequence).

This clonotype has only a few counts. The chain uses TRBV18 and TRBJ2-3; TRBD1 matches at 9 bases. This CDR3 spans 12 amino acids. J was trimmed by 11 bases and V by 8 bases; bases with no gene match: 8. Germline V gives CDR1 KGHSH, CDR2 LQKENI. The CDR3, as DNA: TGTGCCAGCGCACGGGACAGGGAAGTGCAGTATTTT. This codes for CASARDREVQYF. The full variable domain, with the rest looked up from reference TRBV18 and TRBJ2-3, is NAGVMQNPRHLVRRRGQEARLRCSPMKGHSHVYWYRQLPEEGLKFMVYLQKENIIDESGMPKERFSAEFPKEGPSILRIQQVVRGDSAAYFCASARDREVQYFGPGTRLTVL.

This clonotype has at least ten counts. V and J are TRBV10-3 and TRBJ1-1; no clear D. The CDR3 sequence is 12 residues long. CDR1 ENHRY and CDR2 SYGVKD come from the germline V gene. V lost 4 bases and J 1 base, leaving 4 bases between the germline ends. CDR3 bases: TGTGCCATCAGTGTCTCGAACACTGAAGCTTTCTTT. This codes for CAISVSNTEAFF.

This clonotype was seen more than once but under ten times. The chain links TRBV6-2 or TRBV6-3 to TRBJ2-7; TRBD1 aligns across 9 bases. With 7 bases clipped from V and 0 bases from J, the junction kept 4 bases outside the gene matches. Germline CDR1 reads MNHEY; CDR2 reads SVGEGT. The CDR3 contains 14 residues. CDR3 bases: TGTGCCAGCACGACAGGGGGAAGCTCCTACGAGCAGTACTTC. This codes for CASTTGGSSYEQYF.

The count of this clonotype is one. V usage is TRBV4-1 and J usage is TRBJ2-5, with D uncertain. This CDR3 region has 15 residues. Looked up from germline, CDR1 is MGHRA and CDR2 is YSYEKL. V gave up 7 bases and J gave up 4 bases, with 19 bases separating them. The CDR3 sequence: CASTSPDGLSETQYF. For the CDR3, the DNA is TGCGCCAGCACCTCGCCGGACGGTCTTTCAGAGACCCAGTACTTC.

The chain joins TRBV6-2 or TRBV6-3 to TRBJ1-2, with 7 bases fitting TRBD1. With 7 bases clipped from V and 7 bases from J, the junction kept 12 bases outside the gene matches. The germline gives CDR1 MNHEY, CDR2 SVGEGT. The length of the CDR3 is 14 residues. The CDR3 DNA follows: TGTGCCAGCACCACCGACGGGACAGTCCTTGGCTACACCTTC. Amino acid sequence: CASTTDGTVLGYTF.

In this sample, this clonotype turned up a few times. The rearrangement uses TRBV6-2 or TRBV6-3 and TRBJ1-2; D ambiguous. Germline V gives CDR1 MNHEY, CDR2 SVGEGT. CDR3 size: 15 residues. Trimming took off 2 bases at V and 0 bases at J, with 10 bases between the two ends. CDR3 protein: CASSYPVTANYGYTF. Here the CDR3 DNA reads TGTGCCAGCAGTTACCCAGTAACCGCTAACTATGGCTACACCTTC.

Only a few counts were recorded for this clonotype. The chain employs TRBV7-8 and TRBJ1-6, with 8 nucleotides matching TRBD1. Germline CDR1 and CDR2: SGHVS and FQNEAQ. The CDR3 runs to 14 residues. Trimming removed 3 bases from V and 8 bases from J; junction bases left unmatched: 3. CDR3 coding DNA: TGTGCCAGCAGCTTGGACAGGGTTTATTCACCCCTCCACTTT. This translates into CASSLDRVYSPLHF.

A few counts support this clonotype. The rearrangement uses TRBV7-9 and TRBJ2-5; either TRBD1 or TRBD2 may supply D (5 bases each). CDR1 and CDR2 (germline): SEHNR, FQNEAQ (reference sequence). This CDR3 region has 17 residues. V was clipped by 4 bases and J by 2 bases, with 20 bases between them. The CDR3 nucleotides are TGTGCCAGCAGCTCCGGGACGCTCGGAGGAGGTCAAGAGACCCAGTACTTC. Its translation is CASSSGTLGGGQETQYF.

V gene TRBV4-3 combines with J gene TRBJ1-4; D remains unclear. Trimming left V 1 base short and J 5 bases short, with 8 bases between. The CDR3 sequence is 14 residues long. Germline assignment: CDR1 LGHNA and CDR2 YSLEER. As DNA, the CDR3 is TGCGCCAGCAGCCAAGTTGGAAACAATGAAAAACTGTTTTTT. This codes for CASSQVGNNEKLFF.

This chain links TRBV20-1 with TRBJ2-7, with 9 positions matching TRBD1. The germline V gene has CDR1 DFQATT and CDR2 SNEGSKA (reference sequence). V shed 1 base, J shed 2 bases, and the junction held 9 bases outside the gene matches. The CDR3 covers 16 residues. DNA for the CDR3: TGCAGTGCTAGAGGGACAGGGGCAGAATCACCCTACGAGCAGTACTTC. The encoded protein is CSARGTGAESPYEQYF.

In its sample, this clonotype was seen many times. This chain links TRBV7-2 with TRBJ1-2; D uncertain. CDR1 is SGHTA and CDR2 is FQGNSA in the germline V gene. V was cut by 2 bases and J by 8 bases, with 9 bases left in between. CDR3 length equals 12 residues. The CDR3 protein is CASSLLPWGYTF. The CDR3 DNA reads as TGTGCCAGCAGCTTACTTCCTTGGGGCTACACCTTC. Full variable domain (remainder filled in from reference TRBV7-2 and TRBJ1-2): GAGVSQSPSNKVTEKGKDVELRCDPISGHTALYWYRQSLGQGLEFLIYFQGNSAPDKSGLPSDRFSAERTGGSVSTLTIQRTQQEDSAVYLCASSLLPWGYTFGSGTRLTVV.

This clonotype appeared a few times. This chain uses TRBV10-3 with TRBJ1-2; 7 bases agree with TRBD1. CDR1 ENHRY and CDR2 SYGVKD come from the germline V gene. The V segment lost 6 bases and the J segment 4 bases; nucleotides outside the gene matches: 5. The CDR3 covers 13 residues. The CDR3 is CAIRGQASYGYTF. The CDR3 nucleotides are TGTGCCATCAGAGGACAGGCGAGCTATGGCTACACCTTC.

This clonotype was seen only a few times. The CDR3 protein is CASSWGGTGIQETQYF. For the CDR3, the DNA is TGCGCCAGCAGCTGGGGCGGGACAGGCATCCAAGAGACCCAGTACTTC. V gene TRBV5-1 combines with J gene TRBJ2-5; 8 bases map to TRBD1. The CDR3 consists of 16 residues. Germline lookup yields CDR1 SGHRS and CDR2 YFSETQ. The J segment lost 1 base and the V segment lost 3 bases, leaving 8 bases of the junction unmatched.

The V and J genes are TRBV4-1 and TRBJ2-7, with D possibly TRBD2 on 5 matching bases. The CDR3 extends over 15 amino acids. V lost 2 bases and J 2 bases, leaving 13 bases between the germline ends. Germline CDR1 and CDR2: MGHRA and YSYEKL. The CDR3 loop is CASSQMEVSPYEQYF. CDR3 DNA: TGCGCCAGCAGCCAAATGGAGGTCTCCCCCTACGAGCAGTACTTC.